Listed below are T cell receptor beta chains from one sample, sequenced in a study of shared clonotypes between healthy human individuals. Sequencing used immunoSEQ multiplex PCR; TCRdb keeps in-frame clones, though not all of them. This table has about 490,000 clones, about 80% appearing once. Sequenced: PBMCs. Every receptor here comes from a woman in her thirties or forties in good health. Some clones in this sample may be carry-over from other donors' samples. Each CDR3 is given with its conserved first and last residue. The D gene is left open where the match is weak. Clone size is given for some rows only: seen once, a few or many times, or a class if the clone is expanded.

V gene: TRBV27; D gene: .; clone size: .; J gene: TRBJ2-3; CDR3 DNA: TGTGCCAGCAGTTTCCTTCGAAACACAGATACGCAGTATTTT; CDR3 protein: CASSFLRNTDTQYF
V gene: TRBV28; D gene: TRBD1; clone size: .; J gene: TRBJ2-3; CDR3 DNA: TGTGCCAGCAGTCTAGGACAGGTCACAGATACGCAGTATTTT; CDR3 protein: CASSLGQVTDTQYF
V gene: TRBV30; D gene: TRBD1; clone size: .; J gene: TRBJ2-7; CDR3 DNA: TGTGCCTGGAGTCCCGGGACAGGGGTCGAGCAGTACTTC; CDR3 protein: CAWSPGTGVEQYF
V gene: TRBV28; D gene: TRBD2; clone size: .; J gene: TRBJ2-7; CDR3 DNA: TGTGCCAGCAGGACTAGCGGGGGAACCACCTACGAGCAGTACTTC; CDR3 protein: CASRTSGGTTYEQYF
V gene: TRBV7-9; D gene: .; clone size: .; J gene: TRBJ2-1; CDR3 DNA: TGTGCCAGCAGCCCCCGGGAAAAAAATGAGCAGTTCTTC; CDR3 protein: CASSPREKNEQFF
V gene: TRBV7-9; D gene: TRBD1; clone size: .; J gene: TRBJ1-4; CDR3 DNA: TGTGCCAGCAGCCCCCGGGACAGGGCCGGGGAAAAACTGTTTTTT; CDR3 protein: CASSPRDRAGEKLFF
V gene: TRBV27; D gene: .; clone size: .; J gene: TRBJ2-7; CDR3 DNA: TGTGCCAGCAGTTCTCAAAGTAGGTCGCAGTACTTC; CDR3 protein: CASSSQSRSQYF
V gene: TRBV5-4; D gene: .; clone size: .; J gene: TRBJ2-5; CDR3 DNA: TGTGCCAGCAGCTTGGGCCAGGTCCAAGAGACCCAGTACTTC; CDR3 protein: CASSLGQVQETQYF
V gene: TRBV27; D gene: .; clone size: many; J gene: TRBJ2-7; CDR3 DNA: TGTGCCAGCAGTTTAGTCCCAGGGATTGGAGGCGAGCAGTACTTC; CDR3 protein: CASSLVPGIGGEQYF
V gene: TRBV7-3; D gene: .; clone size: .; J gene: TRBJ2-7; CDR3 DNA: TGTGCCAGCAGCTTAAATCCAGGGAAGGAGTACGAGCAGTACTTC; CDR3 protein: CASSLNPGKEYEQYF
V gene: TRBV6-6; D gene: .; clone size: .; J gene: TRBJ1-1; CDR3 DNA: TGTGCCAGCAGTGACCCGTGGGGGGAGAACACTGAAGCTTTCTTT; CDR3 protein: CASSDPWGENTEAFF
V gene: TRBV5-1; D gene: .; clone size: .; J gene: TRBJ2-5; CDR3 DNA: TGCGCCAGCAGGTTACAGGGTGCCCAAGAGACCCAGTACTTC; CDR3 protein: CASRLQGAQETQYF
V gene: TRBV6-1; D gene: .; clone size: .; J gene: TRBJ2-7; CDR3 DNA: TGTGCCAGCAGTGAAAGGGCCAGGCCATTTTCCTACGAGCAGTACTTC; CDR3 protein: CASSERARPFSYEQYF
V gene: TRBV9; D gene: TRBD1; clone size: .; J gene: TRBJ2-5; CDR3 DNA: TGTGCCAGCAGCATCAGACAGGGCCAAGAGACCCAGTACTTC; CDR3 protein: CASSIRQGQETQYF
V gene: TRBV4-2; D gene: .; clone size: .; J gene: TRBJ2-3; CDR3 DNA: TGTGCCAGCAGCCAAGATCAGGCAGGGGCGACAGATACGCAGTATTTT; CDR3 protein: CASSQDQAGATDTQYF
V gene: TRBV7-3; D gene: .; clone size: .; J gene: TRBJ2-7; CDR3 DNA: TGTGCCAGCACCACGAAGTTGGGTAGGTACGAGCAGTACTTC; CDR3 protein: CASTTKLGRYEQYF
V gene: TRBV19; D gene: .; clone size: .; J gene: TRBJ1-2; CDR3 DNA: TGTGCCAGTAGTGGGGCAGTTTCTAACTATGGCTACACCTTC; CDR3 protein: CASSGAVSNYGYTF
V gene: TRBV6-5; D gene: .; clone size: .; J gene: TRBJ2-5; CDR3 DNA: TGTGCCAGCAGTTACTCGTTCCGGGTAGCGGCCGGGACCCAGTACTTC; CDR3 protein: CASSYSFRVAAGTQYF
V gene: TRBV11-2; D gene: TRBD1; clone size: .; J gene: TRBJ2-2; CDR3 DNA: TGTGCCAGCAGCTCACAGGGGCGTAGGACCGGGGAGCTGTTTTTT; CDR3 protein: CASSSQGRRTGELFF
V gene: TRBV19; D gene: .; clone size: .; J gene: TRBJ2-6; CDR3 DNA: TGTGCCAGTAGTAGGGAACTTTCTGGGGCCAACGTCCTGACTTTC; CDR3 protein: CASSRELSGANVLTF
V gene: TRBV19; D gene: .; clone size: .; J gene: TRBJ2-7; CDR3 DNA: TGTGCCAGTAGTATGGTTTCCCCCAGAGGAGGGGAGCAGTACTTC; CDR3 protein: CASSMVSPRGGEQYF
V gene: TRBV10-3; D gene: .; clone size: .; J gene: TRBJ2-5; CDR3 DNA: TGTGCCATCAGTGAGTCGGGACAACGGGTCGGGGCCCAGTACTTC; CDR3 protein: CAISESGQRVGAQYF
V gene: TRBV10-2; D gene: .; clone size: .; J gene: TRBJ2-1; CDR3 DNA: TGCGCCAGCAACGAGTGGGGTTGGGATGAGCAGTTCTTC; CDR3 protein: CASNEWGWDEQFF
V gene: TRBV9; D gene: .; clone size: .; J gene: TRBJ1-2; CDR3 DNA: TGTGCCAGCAGCGTAGCCGGGGGTCTCTATGGCTACACCTTC; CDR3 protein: CASSVAGGLYGYTF
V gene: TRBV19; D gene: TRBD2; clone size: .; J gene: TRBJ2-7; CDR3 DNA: TGTGCCAGTAGTAGGGGACTAGCGGGAGTGGAGGCCTACGAGCAGTACTTC; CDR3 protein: CASSRGLAGVEAYEQYF
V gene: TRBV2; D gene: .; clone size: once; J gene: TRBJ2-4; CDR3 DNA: TGTGCCGGGGACTCCCGGGGTAAGAACATTCAGTACTTC; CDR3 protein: CAGDSRGKNIQYF
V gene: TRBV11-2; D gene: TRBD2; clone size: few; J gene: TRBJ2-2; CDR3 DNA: TGTGCCAGCACCGCCCATTCAGCGGGAGGGCGTGCCGGGGAGCTGTTTTTT; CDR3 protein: CASTAHSAGGRAGELFF
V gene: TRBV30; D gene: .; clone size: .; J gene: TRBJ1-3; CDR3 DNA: TGTGCCTGGAGTCCCTTCCACAGCTTCTCTGGAAACACCATATATTTT; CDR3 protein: CAWSPFHSFSGNTIYF
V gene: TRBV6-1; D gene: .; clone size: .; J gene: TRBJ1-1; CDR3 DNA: TGTGCCAGCAGTGCATTTTTCGCTGAAGCTTTCTTT; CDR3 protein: CASSAFFAEAFF
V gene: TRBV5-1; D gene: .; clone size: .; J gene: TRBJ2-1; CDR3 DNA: TGCGCCAGCAGCTTGGGTATTGGTGATGAGCAGTTCTTC; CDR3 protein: CASSLGIGDEQFF
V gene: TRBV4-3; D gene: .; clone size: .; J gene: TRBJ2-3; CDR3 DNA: TGCGCCAGCAGCCAAGAATTACCCCACACAGATACGCAGTATTTT; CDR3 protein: CASSQELPHTDTQYF
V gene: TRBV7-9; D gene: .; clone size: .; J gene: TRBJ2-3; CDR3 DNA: TGTGCCAGCAGCTTACCCCAAGAAACAGATACGCAGTATTTT; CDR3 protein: CASSLPQETDTQYF
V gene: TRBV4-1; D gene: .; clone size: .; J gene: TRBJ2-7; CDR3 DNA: TGCGCCACCTCTTCGGGGACAAGGGGGTCCTACGAGCAGTACTTC; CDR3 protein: CATSSGTRGSYEQYF
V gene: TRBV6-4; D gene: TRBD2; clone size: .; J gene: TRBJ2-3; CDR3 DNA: TGTGCCAGCAGCCCCGGGACTAGCGACACAGATACGCAGTATTTT; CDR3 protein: CASSPGTSDTDTQYF
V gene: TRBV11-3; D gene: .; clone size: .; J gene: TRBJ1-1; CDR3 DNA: TGTGCCAGCAGCCAATACAGGGAGACTGAAGCTTTCTTT; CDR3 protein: CASSQYRETEAFF